The rows below give T cell receptor beta chains drawn from one sample of a study of T cell clonotyping in hematopoietic cell transplantation. Using immunoSEQ multiplex PCR, the repertoire was profiled, and TCRdb retains in-frame clones only, with some absent. Of approximately 13,000 clones in the sample, approximately 80% were seen once. This specimen consisted of PBMCs, obtained 100 days after allogeneic stem cell transplant. The source of these receptors is a female patient in her forties who had an allogeneic stem cell transplant from a related donor, so T cells may come from the graft donor. Some clones in this sample may be carry-over from other donors' samples. The CDR3 runs from the conserved cysteine through the conserved F or W. Fields, in order: V gene, D gene, J gene, clone size, CDR3 protein, CDR3 DNA. The D gene is left open where the match is weak. Clone sizes are given selectively: once, few, many, or a class where the clone is expanded.

>TRBV6-5|-|TRBJ2-7|-
CASTGPSRYEQYF
TGTGCCAGCACCGGGCCTTCAAGGTACGAGCAGTACTTC
>TRBV9|TRBD1|TRBJ1-3|few
CASSVETGSGNTIYF
TGTGCCAGCAGCGTAGAGACAGGGTCTGGAAACACCATATATTTT
>TRBV19|-|TRBJ1-5|few
CASSDGVTVNQPQHF
TGTGCCAGTAGCGATGGGGTGACGGTAAATCAGCCCCAGCATTTT
>TRBV29-1|-|TRBJ1-1|-
CSVYSGPRTEAFF
TGCAGCGTTTATTCGGGGCCGAGGACTGAAGCTTTCTTT
>TRBV5-6|TRBD1|TRBJ2-7|once
CASSLAGTGAYEQYF
TGTGCCAGCAGCTTGGCCGGGACAGGGGCCTACGAGCAGTACTTC
>TRBV30|TRBD1|TRBJ1-1|-
CAWSKGATEAFF
TGTGCCTGGAGTAAGGGGGCCACTGAAGCTTTCTTT
>TRBV30|-|TRBJ2-5|-
CAWTGSRGNQETQYF
TGTGCCTGGACCGGGAGCCGGGGAAACCAAGAGACCCAGTACTTC
>TRBV27|-|TRBJ1-2|-
CASSLRAGLGYTF
TGTGCCAGCAGCCTCCGGGCAGGCCTTGGCTACACCTTC
>TRBV19|-|TRBJ1-2|few
CASSPDGVVSYTF
TGTGCCAGTAGTCCTGACGGGGTGGTAAGCTACACCTTC
>TRBV4-1|-|TRBJ1-1|-
CASSEHLRHSVDTEAFF
TGCGCCAGCAGTGAGCACCTGAGACATTCTGTCGACACTGAAGCTTTCTTT
>TRBV5-6|-|TRBJ2-7|-
CASSFPGESYEQYF
TGTGCCAGCAGCTTTCCTGGTGAGTCCTACGAGCAGTACTTC
>TRBV27|TRBD2|TRBJ2-5|-
CASRTSGGETQYF
TGTGCCAGTAGGACTAGCGGGGGGGAGACCCAGTACTTC
>TRBV25-1|TRBD1|TRBJ1-5|medium-sized
CASSPGQYSNQPQHF
TGTGCCAGCAGCCCGGGACAGTATAGCAATCAGCCCCAGCATTTT
>TRBV6-5|-|TRBJ1-5|-
CASKTTASNQPQHF
TGTGCCAGCAAAACCACCGCGAGCAATCAGCCCCAGCATTTT
>TRBV10-3|-|TRBJ1-2|-
CAISGGNYGYTF
TGTGCCATCAGTGGGGGTAACTATGGCTACACCTTC
>TRBV6-5|-|TRBJ1-1|few
CASSSGLHTEAFF
TGTGCCAGCAGTTCGGGACTCCACACTGAAGCTTTCTTT
>TRBV11-3|-|TRBJ1-1|-
CASSLWEGTEAFF
TGTGCCAGCAGCTTATGGGAGGGCACTGAAGCTTTCTTT
>TRBV27|TRBD1|TRBJ2-7|-
CASTTSGGTGDYEQYF
TGTGCCAGCACTACCTCGGGCGGGACAGGGGACTACGAGCAGTACTTC
>TRBV25-1|TRBD2|TRBJ2-7|-
CASSDGGTLDDEQYF
TGTGCCAGCAGTGACGGGGGGACTTTAGACGACGAGCAGTACTTC
>TRBV6-5|-|TRBJ2-7|-
CASSYSDASSYEQYF
TGTGCCAGCAGTTACTCGGATGCTAGTTCCTACGAGCAGTACTTC
>TRBV5-6|TRBD1|TRBJ1-2|-
CASSLRDRGNYGYTF
TGTGCCAGCAGCCTGAGGGACAGGGGGAACTATGGCTACACCTTC
>TRBV19|-|TRBJ1-6|-
CASSTLLGQDSPLHF
TGTGCCAGTAGTACCCTACTGGGGCAGGATTCACCCCTCCACTTT
>TRBV29-1|-|TRBJ1-1|-
CSVATGRGVTEAFF
TGCAGCGTTGCAACGGGGCGGGGCGTCACTGAAGCTTTCTTT
>TRBV6-5|-|TRBJ2-7|-
CASSTTRNYEQYF
TGTGCCAGCAGTACCACACGGAACTACGAGCAGTACTTC
>TRBV27|-|TRBJ1-1|few
CASSHAWDTEAFF
TGTGCCAGCAGCCACGCATGGGACACTGAAGCTTTCTTT
>TRBV9|-|TRBJ2-7|-
CASSVGPTYEQYF
TGTGCCAGCAGCGTAGGGCCAACCTACGAGCAGTACTTC
>TRBV30|-|TRBJ1-1|medium-sized
CAWSVGPNTEAFF
TGTGCCTGGAGTGTGGGACCCAACACTGAAGCTTTCTTT
>TRBV5-1|TRBD1|TRBJ1-2|-
CASSLEPGGGYGYTF
TGCGCCAGCAGCTTGGAACCAGGGGGCGGCTATGGCTACACCTTC
>TRBV7-2|TRBD2|TRBJ2-1|-
CASSSRLAGVNEQFF
TGTGCCAGCAGCTCCCGACTAGCGGGAGTGAATGAGCAGTTCTTC
>TRBV7-3|-|TRBJ1-2|-
CASSFENNYGYTF
TGTGCCAGCAGCTTTGAAAATAACTATGGCTACACCTTC
>TRBV4-2|TRBD2|TRBJ2-7|-
CASSQGDYSGSYEQYF
TGTGCCAGCAGCCAAGGGGACTACAGCGGGAGCTACGAGCAGTACTTC
>TRBV28|TRBD2|TRBJ2-2|-
CASRPSGLVSTGELFF
TGTGCCAGCAGACCCTCGGGACTAGTCTCCACCGGGGAGCTGTTTTTT
>TRBV7-9|TRBD1|TRBJ1-2|-
CASSGTADNYGYTF
TGTGCCAGCAGCGGGACAGCCGATAACTATGGCTACACCTTC
>TRBV5-6|-|TRBJ2-1|medium-sized
CASNPWGERDEQFF
TGTGCCAGCAACCCCTGGGGAGAGCGAGATGAGCAGTTCTTC
>TRBV7-2|-|TRBJ2-2|-
CASSLRGGNTGELFF
TGTGCCAGCAGCTTAAGAGGAGGGAACACCGGGGAGCTGTTTTTT
>TRBV7-2|TRBD1|TRBJ1-5|-
CASSLGGQGIDQPQHF
TGTGCCAGCAGCTTAGGGGGACAGGGAATAGATCAGCCCCAGCATTTT
>TRBV29-1|-|TRBJ2-7|-
CSVSRVDEQYF
TGCAGCGTTAGCCGGGTGGACGAGCAGTACTTC
>TRBV21-1|-|TRBJ1-1|-
CASRPACRNTEAFF
TGTGCCAGCAGACCGGCCTGCAGGAACACTGAAGCTTTCTTT
>TRBV6-5|-|TRBJ2-5|-
CASSYRAGRGQETQYF
TGTGCCAGCAGTTACAGGGCAGGGAGAGGCCAAGAGACCCAGTACTTC
>TRBV29-1|-|TRBJ2-7|-
CSVEGGQLLEQYF
TGCAGCGTTGAAGGAGGACAGCTCCTCGAGCAGTACTTC